Given below is one TCR beta chain in context. What it recognizes is unknown. Trimming pared 5 bases from V and 5 bases from J, leaving 9 bases between. The CDR3 spans 12 residues. Germline values: CDR1 MNHEY, CDR2 SVGAGI. The data are from a study of CD8+ T cells in alopecia areata. Study results and caveats: Normal scalp showed lower clonality than lesional scalp, especially alopecia totalis/universalis.

Treatment described: oral pan-JAK inhibitor, 5-10 mg twice daily. Patients with alopecia areata provided lesional scalp punch biopsies as well as peripheral blood. RNA was isolated and reverse transcribed to cDNA, the sequencing template. Some clones are missing from TCRdb's copy, which holds only in-frame ones; the method was immunoSEQ multiplex PCR. The sample records around 180,000 clones, 50% to 70% being singletons. The specimen comprised CD4+ T cells sorted from blood, sampled around week 50, from a patient treated with tofacitinib. This receptor was obtained from a human donor with alopecia areata. The chain carries TRBV6-5 and TRBJ2-5; D unresolved. CDR3 bases: TGTGCCAGCAGTCGCCCCCCGGAGACCCAGTACTTC. Translating it yields CASSRPPETQYF.